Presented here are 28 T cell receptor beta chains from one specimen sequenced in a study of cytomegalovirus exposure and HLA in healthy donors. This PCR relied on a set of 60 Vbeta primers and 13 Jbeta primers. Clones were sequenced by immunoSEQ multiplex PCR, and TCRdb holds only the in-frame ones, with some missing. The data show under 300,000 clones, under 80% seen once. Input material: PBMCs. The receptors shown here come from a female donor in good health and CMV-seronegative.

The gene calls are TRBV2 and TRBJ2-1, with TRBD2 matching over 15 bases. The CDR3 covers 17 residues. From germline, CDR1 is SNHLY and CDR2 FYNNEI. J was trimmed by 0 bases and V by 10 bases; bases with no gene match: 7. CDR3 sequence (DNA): TGTGCCACAGGACTAGCGGGAGGGCCCCCCTCCTACAATGAGCAGTTCTTC. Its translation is CATGLAGGPPSYNEQFF.

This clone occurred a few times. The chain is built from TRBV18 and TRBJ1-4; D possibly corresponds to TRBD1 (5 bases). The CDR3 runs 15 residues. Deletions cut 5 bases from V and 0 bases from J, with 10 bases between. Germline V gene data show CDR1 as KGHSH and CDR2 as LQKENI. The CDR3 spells CASSIGGATNEKLFF. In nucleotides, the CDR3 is TGTGCCAGCTCAATCGGGGGAGCAACTAATGAAAAACTGTTTTTT.

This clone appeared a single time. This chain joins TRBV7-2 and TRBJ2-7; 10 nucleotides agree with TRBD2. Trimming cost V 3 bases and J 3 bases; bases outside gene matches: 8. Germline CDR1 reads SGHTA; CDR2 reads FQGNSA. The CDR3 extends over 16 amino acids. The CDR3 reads CASSFRGSGRIYEQYF. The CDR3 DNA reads TGTGCCAGCAGCTTCCGGGGTAGCGGGAGGATCTACGAGCAGTACTTC.

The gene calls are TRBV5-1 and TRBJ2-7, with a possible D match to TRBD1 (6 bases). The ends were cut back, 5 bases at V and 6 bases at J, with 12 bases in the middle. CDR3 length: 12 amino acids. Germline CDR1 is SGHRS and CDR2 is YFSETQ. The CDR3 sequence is CASRSGTTEQYF. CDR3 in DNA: TGCGCCAGCAGGTCCGGGACAACCGAGCAGTACTTC.

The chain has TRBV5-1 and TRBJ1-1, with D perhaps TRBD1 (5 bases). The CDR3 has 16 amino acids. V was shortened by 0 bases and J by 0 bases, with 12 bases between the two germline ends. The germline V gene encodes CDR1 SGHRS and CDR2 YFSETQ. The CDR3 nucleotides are TGCGCCAGCAGCTTGGTCGGGGGGAACATGAACACTGAAGCTTTCTTT. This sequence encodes CASSLVGGNMNTEAFF.

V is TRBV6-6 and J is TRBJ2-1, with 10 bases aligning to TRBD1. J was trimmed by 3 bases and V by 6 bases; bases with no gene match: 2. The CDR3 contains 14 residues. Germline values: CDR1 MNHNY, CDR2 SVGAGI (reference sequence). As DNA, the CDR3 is TGTGCCAGCAGCCGGGACAGGGGCTACAATGAGCAGTTCTTC. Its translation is CASSRDRGYNEQFF.

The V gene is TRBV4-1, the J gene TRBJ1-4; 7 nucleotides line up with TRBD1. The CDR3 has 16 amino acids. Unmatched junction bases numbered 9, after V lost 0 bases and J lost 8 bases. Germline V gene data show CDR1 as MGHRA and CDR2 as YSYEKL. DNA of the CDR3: TGCGCCAGCAGCCAAGAAAGAAACAGGGGTGGAGAAAAACTGTTTTTT. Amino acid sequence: CASSQERNRGGEKLFF.

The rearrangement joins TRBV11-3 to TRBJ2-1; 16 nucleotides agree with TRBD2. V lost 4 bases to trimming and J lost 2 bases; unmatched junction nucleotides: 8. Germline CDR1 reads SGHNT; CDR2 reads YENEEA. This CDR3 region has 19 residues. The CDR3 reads CASSSPPGTSGRAYNEQFF. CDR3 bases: TGTGCCAGCAGCTCCCCCCCCGGGACTAGCGGGAGGGCCTACAATGAGCAGTTCTTC. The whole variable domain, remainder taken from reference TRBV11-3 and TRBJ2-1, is EAGVVQSPRYKIIEKKQPVAFWCNPISGHNTLYWYLQNLGQGPELLIRYENEEAVDDSQLPKDRFSAERLKGVDSTLKIQPAELGDSAVYLCASSSPPGTSGRAYNEQFFGPGTRLTVL.

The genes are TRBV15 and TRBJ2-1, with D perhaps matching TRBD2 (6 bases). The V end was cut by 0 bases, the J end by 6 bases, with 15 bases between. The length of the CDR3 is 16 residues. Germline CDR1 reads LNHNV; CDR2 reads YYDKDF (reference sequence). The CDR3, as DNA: TGTGCCACCAGCAGAGAGCGATCTAGCGCGGGCAATGAGCAGTTCTTC. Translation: CATSRERSSAGNEQFF.

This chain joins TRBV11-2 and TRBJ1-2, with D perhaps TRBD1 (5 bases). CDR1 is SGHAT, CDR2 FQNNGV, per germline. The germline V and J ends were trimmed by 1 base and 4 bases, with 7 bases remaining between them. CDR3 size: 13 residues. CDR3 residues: CASSLGDSYGYTF. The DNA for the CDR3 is TGTGCCAGCAGCTTAGGGGACTCCTATGGCTACACCTTC.

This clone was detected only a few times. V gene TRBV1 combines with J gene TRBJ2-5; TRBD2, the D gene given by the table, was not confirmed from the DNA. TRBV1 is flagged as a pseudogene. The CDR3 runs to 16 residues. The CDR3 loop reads CTSSQDLEADQETQYF. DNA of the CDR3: TGCACCAGCAGCCAAGATTTGGAAGCGGACCAAGAGACCCAGTACTTC.

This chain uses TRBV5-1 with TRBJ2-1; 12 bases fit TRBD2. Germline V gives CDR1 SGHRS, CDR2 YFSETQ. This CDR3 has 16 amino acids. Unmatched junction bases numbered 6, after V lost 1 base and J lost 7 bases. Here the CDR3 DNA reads TGCGCCAGCAGCTTGTCCCCGACTAGCGGGAGAAATGAGCAGTTCTTC. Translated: CASSLSPTSGRNEQFF.

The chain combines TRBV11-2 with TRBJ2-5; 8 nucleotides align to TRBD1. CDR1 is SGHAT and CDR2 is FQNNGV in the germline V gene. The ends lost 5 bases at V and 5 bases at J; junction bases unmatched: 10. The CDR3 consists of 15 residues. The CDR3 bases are TGTGCCAGCAGCCCCGTCAGGGGGCTAGGGGAGACCCAGTACTTC. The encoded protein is CASSPVRGLGETQYF.

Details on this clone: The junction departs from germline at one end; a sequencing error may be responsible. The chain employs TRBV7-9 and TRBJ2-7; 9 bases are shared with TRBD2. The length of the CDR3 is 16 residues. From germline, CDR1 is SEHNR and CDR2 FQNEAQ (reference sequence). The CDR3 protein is CSSSSHLAGSSYEQYF. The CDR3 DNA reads TGTTCCAGCAGCTCCCACCTAGCGGGAAGCTCCTACGAGCAGTACTTC. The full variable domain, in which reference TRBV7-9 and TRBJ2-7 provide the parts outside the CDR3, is DTGVSQNPRHKITKRGQNVTFRCDPISEHNRLYWYRQTLGQGPEFLTYFQNEAQLEKSRLLSDRFSAERPKGSFSTLEIQRTEQGDSAMYLCSSSSHLAGSSYEQYFGPGTRLTVT.

CDR3 amino acids: CATRAGGIQTDTQYF. CDR3 DNA: TGTGCCACCCGGGCGGGGGGCATTCAGACAGATACGCAGTATTTT. This sequence joins TRBV15 and TRBJ2-3; 8 bases are a match to TRBD2. CDR1 and CDR2 (germline): LNHNV, YYDKDF (reference sequence). The ends lost 8 bases at V and 3 bases at J; junction bases unmatched: 10. This CDR3 spans 15 amino acids. Full variable domain (rest looked up from reference TRBV15 and TRBJ2-3): DAMVIQNPRYQVTQFGKPVTLSCSQTLNHNVMYWYQQKSSQAPKLLFHYYDKDFNNEADTPDNFQSRRPNTSFCFLDIRSPGLGDTAMYLCATRAGGIQTDTQYFGPGTRLTVL.

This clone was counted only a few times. CDR3 amino acids: CASSLASQGARGGQETQYF. CDR3 in DNA: TGCGCCAGCAGCTTGGCCTCGCAGGGGGCGCGAGGAGGTCAAGAGACCCAGTACTTC. The chain couples TRBV5-1 to TRBJ2-5; 8 bases match TRBD1. Unmatched junction bases numbered 15, after V lost 0 bases and J lost 2 bases. Looked up from germline, CDR1 is SGHRS and CDR2 is YFSETQ. This CDR3 spans 19 amino acids.

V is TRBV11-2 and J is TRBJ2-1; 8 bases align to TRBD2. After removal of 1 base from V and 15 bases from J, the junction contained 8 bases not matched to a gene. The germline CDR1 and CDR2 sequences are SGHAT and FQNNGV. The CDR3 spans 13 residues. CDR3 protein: CASSLGLVAGGFF. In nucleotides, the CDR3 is TGTGCCAGCAGCTTAGGTCTGGTCGCGGGAGGGTTCTTC.

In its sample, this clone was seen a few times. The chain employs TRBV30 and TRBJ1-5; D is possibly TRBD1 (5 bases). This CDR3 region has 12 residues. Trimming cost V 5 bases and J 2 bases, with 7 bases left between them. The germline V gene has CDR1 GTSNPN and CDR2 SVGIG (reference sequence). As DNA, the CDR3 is TGTGCCTGGTCACAGGGCAATCAGCCCCAGCATTTT. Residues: CAWSQGNQPQHF.

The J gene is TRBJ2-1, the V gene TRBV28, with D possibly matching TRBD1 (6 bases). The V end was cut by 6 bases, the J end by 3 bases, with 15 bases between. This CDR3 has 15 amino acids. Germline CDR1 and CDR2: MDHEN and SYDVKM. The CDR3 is CASRTPTGIYNEQFF. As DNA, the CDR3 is TGTGCCAGCAGGACCCCGACAGGTATCTACAATGAGCAGTTCTTC.

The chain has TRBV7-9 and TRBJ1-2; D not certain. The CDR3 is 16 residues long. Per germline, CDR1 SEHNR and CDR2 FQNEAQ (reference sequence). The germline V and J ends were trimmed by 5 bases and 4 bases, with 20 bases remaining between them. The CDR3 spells CASSLSSGLTGYGYTF. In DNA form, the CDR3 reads TGTGCCAGCAGCCTTTCTTCCGGACTTACCGGCTATGGCTACACCTTC.

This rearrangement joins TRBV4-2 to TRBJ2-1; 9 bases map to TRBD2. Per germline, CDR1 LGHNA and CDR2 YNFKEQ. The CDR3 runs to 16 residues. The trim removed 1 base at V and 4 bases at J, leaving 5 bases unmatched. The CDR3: CASSQAELAGYNEQFF. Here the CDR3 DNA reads TGTGCCAGCAGCCAAGCTGAACTAGCGGGTTACAATGAGCAGTTCTTC.

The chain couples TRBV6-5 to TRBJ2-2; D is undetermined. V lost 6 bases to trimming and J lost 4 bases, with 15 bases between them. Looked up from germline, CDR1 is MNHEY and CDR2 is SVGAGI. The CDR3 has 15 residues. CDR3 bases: TGTGCCAGCAGCCCTTTATCGCTAACCACCGGGGAGCTGTTTTTT. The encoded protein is CASSPLSLTTGELFF.

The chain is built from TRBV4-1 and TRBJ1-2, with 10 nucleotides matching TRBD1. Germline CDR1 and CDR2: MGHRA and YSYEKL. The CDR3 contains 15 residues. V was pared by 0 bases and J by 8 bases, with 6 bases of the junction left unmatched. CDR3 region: CASSQDDRGLVGYTF. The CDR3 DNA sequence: TGCGCCAGCAGCCAAGACGACAGGGGGCTTGTGGGCTACACCTTC.

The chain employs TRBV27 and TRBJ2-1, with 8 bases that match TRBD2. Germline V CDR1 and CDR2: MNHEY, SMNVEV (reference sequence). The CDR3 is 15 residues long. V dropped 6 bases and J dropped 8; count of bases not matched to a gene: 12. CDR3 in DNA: TGTGCCAGCAGAGTTCCGGGACTAGGAAACGATGAGCAGTTCTTC. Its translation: CASRVPGLGNDEQFF.

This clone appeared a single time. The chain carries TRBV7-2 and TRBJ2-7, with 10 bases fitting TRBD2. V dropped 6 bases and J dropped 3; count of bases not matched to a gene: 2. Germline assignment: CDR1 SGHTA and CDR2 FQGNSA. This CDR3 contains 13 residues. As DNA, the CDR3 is TGTGCCAGCAGTGGACTAGCGGACTACGAGCAGTACTTC. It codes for CASSGLADYEQYF.

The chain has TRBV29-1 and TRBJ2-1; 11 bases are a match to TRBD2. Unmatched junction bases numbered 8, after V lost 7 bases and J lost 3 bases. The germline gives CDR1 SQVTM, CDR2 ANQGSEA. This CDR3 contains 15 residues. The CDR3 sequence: CSGYLAGGLYNEQFF. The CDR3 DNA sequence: TGCAGCGGATACCTAGCGGGAGGACTCTACAATGAGCAGTTCTTC.

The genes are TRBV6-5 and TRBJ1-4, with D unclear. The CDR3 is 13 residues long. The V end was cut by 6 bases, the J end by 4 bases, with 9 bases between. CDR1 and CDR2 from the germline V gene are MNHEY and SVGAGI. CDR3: CASSIQDNEKLFF. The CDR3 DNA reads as TGTGCCAGCAGCATACAAGATAATGAAAAACTGTTTTTT.

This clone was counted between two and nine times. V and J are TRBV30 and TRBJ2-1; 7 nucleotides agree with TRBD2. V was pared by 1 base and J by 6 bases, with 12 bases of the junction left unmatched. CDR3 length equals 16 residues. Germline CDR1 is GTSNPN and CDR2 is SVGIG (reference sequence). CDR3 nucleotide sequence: TGTGCCTGGAGTGCCGCTGGGCTAGCGGCGCTCAATGAGCAGTTCTTC. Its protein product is CAWSAAGLAALNEQFF.